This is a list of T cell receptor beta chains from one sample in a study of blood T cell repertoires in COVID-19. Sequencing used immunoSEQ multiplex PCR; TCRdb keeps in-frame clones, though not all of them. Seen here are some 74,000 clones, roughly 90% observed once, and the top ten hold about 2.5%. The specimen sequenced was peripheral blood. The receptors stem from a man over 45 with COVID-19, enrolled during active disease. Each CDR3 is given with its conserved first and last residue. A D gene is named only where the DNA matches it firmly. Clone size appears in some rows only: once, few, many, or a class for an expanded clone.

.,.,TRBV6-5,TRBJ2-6,TGTGCCAGCAGTCTACAGGGCGCTGGGGCCAACGTCCTGACTTTC,CASSLQGAGANVLTF
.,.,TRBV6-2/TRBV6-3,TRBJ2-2,TGTGCCAGCAGTTACGGGACAACTCTTACCGGGGAGCTGTTTTTT,CASSYGTTLTGELFF
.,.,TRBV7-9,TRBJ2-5,TGTGCCAGCAGCTTAGGGATGGGCGGGGAGACCCAGTACTTC,CASSLGMGGETQYF
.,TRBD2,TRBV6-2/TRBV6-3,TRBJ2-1,TGTGCCAGCAGTTACTCGGGGACTAGCGGGAGAATAGATGAGCAGTTCTTC,CASSYSGTSGRIDEQFF
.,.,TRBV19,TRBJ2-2,TGTGCCAGTAGTATGTTGGGCAACACCGGGGAGCTGTTTTTT,CASSMLGNTGELFF
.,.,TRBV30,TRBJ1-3,TGTGCCTGGAGTGTAACAGAGGGAAACACCATATATTTT,CAWSVTEGNTIYF
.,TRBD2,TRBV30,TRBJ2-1,TGTGCCTGGACCTCACGGGAGGGCCCCTACAATGAGCAGTTCTTC,CAWTSREGPYNEQFF
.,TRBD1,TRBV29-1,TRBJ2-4,TGCAGCGTTGAGCGGATACAGGGGAAAAACATTCAGTACTTC,CSVERIQGKNIQYF
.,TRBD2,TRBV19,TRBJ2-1,TGTGCCAGTAGCCGAAATAGCGGGAGTGGCGATGAGCAGTTCTTC,CASSRNSGSGDEQFF
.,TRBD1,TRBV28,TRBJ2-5,TGTGCCAGCAGTCGGGACAGAGTCCAAGAGACCCAGTACTTC,CASSRDRVQETQYF
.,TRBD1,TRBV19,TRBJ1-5,TGTGCCAGTAGTGGCCGGGACAGGGTCCTAAATCAGCCCCAGCATTTT,CASSGRDRVLNQPQHF
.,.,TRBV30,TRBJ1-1,TGTGCCTGGGATCAGGGTAGCACTGAAGCTTTCTTT,CAWDQGSTEAFF
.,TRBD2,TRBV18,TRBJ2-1,TGTGCCAGCTCACCGGTCGCTAGCGGGAGGGTCGACAATGAGCAGTTCTTC,CASSPVASGRVDNEQFF
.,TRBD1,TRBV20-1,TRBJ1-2,TGCAGTGCTGGTGGACAGGCCTATGGCTACACCTTC,CSAGGQAYGYTF
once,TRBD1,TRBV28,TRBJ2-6,TGTGCCAGCAGACAAGACAGGGGGCACGGGGCCAACGTCCTGACTTTC,CASRQDRGHGANVLTF
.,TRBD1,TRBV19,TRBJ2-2,TGTGCCAGTTCGGGACAGGGGAACACCGGGGAGCTGTTTTTT,CASSGQGNTGELFF
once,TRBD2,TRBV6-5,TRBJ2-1,TGTGCCAGCAGGCTAGCGGGAGAGGTGTTCTTC,CASRLAGEVFF
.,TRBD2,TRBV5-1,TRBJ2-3,TGCGCCAGCAGCAGAAGGATAGCGGGAGGGAGCACAGATACGCAGTATTTT,CASSRRIAGGSTDTQYF
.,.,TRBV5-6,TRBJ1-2,TGTGCCAGCAGCTCCGGTACCAGGGGTGGCATCTATGGCTACACCTTC,CASSSGTRGGIYGYTF
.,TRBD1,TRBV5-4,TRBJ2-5,TGTGCCAGCAGCTCGACAGGGTGGAATCAAGAGACCCAGTACTTC,CASSSTGWNQETQYF
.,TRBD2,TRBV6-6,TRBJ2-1,TGTGCCAGCAACGGGGTAACGGGAGGGGAGAATGAGCAGTTCTTC,CASNGVTGGENEQFF
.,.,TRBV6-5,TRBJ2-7,TGTGCCACAGTCGTAGGGGCCGAGCAGTACTTC,CATVVGAEQYF
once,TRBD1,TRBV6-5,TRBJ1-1,TGTGCCAGCAGTTACTCAGGACAGGGGGGCACTGAAGCTTTCTTT,CASSYSGQGGTEAFF
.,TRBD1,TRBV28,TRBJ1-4,TGTGCCAGTCGGACAGGGGGCATGTTCGAGGAAAAACTGTTTTTT,CASRTGGMFEEKLFF
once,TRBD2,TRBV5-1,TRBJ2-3,TGCGCCAGCAGCCTGGGGACTAGCGTCGCAGATACGCAGTATTTT,CASSLGTSVADTQYF
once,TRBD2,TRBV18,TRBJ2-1,TGTGCCAGCTCACCATCTAGCGGGGCCTCCTACAATGAGCAGTTCTTC,CASSPSSGASYNEQFF